The 24 T cell receptor beta chains below were found in one sample sequenced in a study of beta chain features in type 1 diabetes. Sequencing targeted expressed TCRB transcripts, as all isolated RNA had been reverse transcribed. This table comes from immunoSEQ multiplex PCR, and its TCRdb copy is limited to in-frame clones, with some not included. The sample holds 680,000 or so clones, around 15% seen once. Material for sequencing was naive CD4+ T cells from blood. The receptors shown here come from a man younger than 35 in good health.

This clone was observed once. The junction and the germline gene differ at one end; a read error may be behind it. Other DNA sequences in the same sample also yield this CDR3. The rearrangement uses TRBV7-2 and TRBJ2-7; TRBD2 aligns across 7 bases. This CDR3 has 13 amino acids. CDR1 is SGHTA and CDR2 is FQGNSA in the germline V gene. The CDR3 loop reads CASSLAGGYEQYF. The CDR3 DNA reads as TGTGCCAGCAGTTTAGCGGGTGGTTACGAGCAGTACTTC.

This clone was counted only a few times. The rearrangement uses TRBV29-1 and TRBJ2-7; 9 positions agree with TRBD1. The CDR3 runs to 15 residues. Germline V gives CDR1 SQVTM, CDR2 ANQGSEA. With V trimmed by 1 base and J by 0 bases, 4 bases remained unmatched. CDR3 bases: TGCAGCGTTGAAGCCGGGACAGGGTTCTCCTACGAGCAGTACTTC. It translates to CSVEAGTGFSYEQYF.

This clone was counted a few times. The chain carries TRBV6-1 and TRBJ1-5, with no clear D. The CDR3 is 14 residues long. The germline gives CDR1 MNHNS, CDR2 SASEGT. The V end was cut by 3 bases, the J end by 6 bases, with 12 bases between. CDR3 sequence: CASSDGIVPQPQHF. DNA for the CDR3: TGTGCCAGCAGTGACGGAATTGTGCCTCAGCCCCAGCATTTT.

The rearrangement links TRBV28 to TRBJ2-5; possibly TRBD2 for D (6 bases). The V and J ends lost 8 bases and 1 base respectively, with 8 bases between them. Looked up from germline, CDR1 is MDHEN and CDR2 is SYDVKM. This CDR3 has 12 amino acids. The CDR3 sequence is CASRGSQETQYF. Written as DNA, the CDR3 is TGTGCCAGCCGGGGGTCCCAAGAGACCCAGTACTTC.

This clone was seen more than once but under ten times. The chain links TRBV5-1 to TRBJ2-1; 10 bases fit TRBD1. V was pared by 2 bases and J by 15 bases, with 11 bases of the junction left unmatched. This CDR3 comprises 14 residues. Germline V lookup: CDR1 SGHRS, CDR2 YFSETQ. The CDR3 coding sequence is TGCGCCAGCAGCTTAAGATTACAGGGACAGGGGATGTTCTTC. Translating it yields CASSLRLQGQGMFF.

The chain has TRBV6-1 and TRBJ1-2; D uncertain. The ends were cut back, 6 bases at V and 7 bases at J, with 12 bases in the middle. Germline lookup yields CDR1 MNHNS and CDR2 SASEGT. This CDR3 has 12 amino acids. The chain's CDR3 is CASRVEGLGYTF. As DNA, the CDR3 is TGTGCCAGCAGGGTGGAAGGGCTTGGCTACACCTTC.

There are a few counts of this clone. The rearrangement uses TRBV7-9 and TRBJ2-2, with 9 bases identical to TRBD1. Germline V gene lookup returns CDR1 SEHNR and CDR2 FQNEAQ (reference sequence). This CDR3 is built from 14 residues. The V segment lost 5 bases and the J segment 5 bases; nucleotides outside the gene matches: 3. The CDR3 bases are TGTGCCAGCAGCCCGACAGGGGGTACCGGGGAGCTGTTTTTT. Translation gives CASSPTGGTGELFF.

This clone has more than one count but fewer than ten. This chain uses TRBV7-2 with TRBJ2-1, with a tentative D call TRBD2 (6 bases). CDR1 and CDR2 (germline): SGHTA, FQGNSA. V was cut by 8 bases and J by 6 bases, with 20 bases left in between. The CDR3 covers 15 residues. This CDR3 is CASRRFLSGVNEQFF. The CDR3 bases are TGTGCCAGCCGGCGCTTTTTATCGGGAGTCAATGAGCAGTTCTTC.

This clone has a count of ten or more. The chain carries TRBV2 and TRBJ2-1; a possible D gene is TRBD2 (6 bases). Germline CDR1 and CDR2: SNHLY and FYNNEI. V gave up 2 bases and J gave up 6 bases, with 11 bases separating them. The CDR3 is made up of 14 amino acids. The CDR3 DNA sequence: TGTGCCAGCAGTGAAAGGCTAGCGCGCAATGAGCAGTTCTTC. This gives the protein CASSERLARNEQFF.

The V gene is TRBV7-9, the J gene TRBJ2-2, with 9 positions matching TRBD2. This CDR3 is 18 amino acids long. Germline V lookup: CDR1 SEHNR, CDR2 FQNEAQ (reference sequence). Losses at the gene ends were 2 bases for V and 0 bases for J; bases not matched to a gene: 7. The CDR3 is CASSLWPGTSSNTGELFF. The CDR3, as DNA: TGTGCCAGCAGCTTATGGCCAGGGACTAGCTCGAACACCGGGGAGCTGTTTTTT.

The rearrangement uses TRBV28 and TRBJ2-5; TRBD1 might be the D (5 bases). CDR1 is MDHEN, CDR2 SYDVKM, per germline. The CDR3 extends over 15 amino acids. V was pared by 1 base and J by 5 bases, with 14 bases between. For the CDR3, the DNA is TGTGCCAGCAGTTTATCTGCCAGGGCCAAGGAGACCCAGTACTTC. Protein product: CASSLSARAKETQYF.

The gene calls are TRBV15 and TRBJ2-5; perhaps TRBD1 as D (5 bases). This CDR3 is built from 13 residues. CDR1 and CDR2 from the germline V gene are LNHNV and YYDKDF (reference sequence). Between the trimmed V and J ends, which lost 1 base and 3 bases, there was a span of 6 bases. DNA of the CDR3: TGTGCCACCAGCAGAGGACAGAAAGAGACCCAGTACTTC. Translation gives CATSRGQKETQYF.

The chain uses TRBV7-3 and TRBJ2-5; D not certain. V was pared by 2 bases and J by 4 bases, with 14 bases between. The CDR3 is 15 residues long. From germline, CDR1 is SGHTA and CDR2 FQGTGA. The CDR3 protein is CASSLDPNPLETQYF. The CDR3 DNA reads as TGTGCCAGCAGCTTAGATCCCAACCCACTAGAGACCCAGTACTTC. The full variable domain, completed using reference TRBV7-3 and TRBJ2-5, is GAGVSQTPSNKVTEKGKYVELRCDPISGHTALYWYRQSLGQGPEFLIYFQGTGAADDSGLPNDRFFAVRPEGSVSTLKIQRTERGDSAVYLCASSLDPNPLETQYFGPGTRLLVL.

This clone was seen only a few times. V gene TRBV7-8 combines with J gene TRBJ1-1; 7 nucleotides align to TRBD1. The V gene end was trimmed by 5 bases and the J gene end by 1 base; junction bases not matched to a gene: 4. The CDR3 runs 14 residues. CDR1 and CDR2 from the germline V gene are SGHVS and FQNEAQ. CDR3 DNA sequence: TGTGCCAGCAGCCGGGACAGCCAGAACACTGAAGCTTTCTTT. Translated, it gives CASSRDSQNTEAFF. Looking up the rest from reference TRBV7-8 and TRBJ1-1 gives the full variable domain: GAGVSQSPRYKVAKRGQDVALRCDPISGHVSLFWYQQALGQGPEFLTYFQNEAQLDKSGLPSDRFFAERPEGSVSTLKIQRTQQEDSAVYLCASSRDSQNTEAFFGQGTRLTVV.

There are a few counts of this clone. The J gene is TRBJ2-7, the V gene TRBV5-1; D uncertain. V was clipped by 4 bases and J by 2 bases, with 4 bases between them. CDR3 length: 11 residues. Germline V gene data show CDR1 as SGHRS and CDR2 as YFSETQ. Here the CDR3 reads CASSAAYEQYF. The DNA for the CDR3 is TGCGCCAGCAGCGCTGCCTACGAGCAGTACTTC.

DNA of the CDR3: TGTGCCAGCACGGTGAACACCGGGGAGCTGTTTTTT. It translates to CASTVNTGELFF. This chain connects TRBV28 to TRBJ2-2; D not resolved. CDR3 length: 12 residues. CDR1 is MDHEN, CDR2 SYDVKM, per germline. Between the trimmed V and J ends, which lost 7 bases and 1 base, there was a span of 4 bases.

This clone was detected a few times. The chain uses TRBV28 and TRBJ2-7; 7 bases are shared with TRBD1. CDR1 and CDR2 (germline): MDHEN, SYDVKM. Trimming cost V 7 bases and J 1 base; bases outside gene matches: 10. The CDR3 is 15 residues long. This chain's CDR3 is CASTLTGAYSYEQYF. DNA for the CDR3: TGTGCCAGCACCCTAACAGGGGCTTATTCCTACGAGCAGTACTTC.

The chain recombines TRBV28 with TRBJ2-3; TRBD2 agrees at 9 bases. The V and J ends lost 1 base and 7 bases, in that order; junction bases with no gene match: 9. Looked up from germline, CDR1 is MDHEN and CDR2 is SYDVKM. CDR3 size: 16 residues. CDR3 sequence reads: CASSLYVSGSGNTQYF. The DNA for the CDR3 is TGTGCCAGCAGTTTATATGTTAGCGGGAGTGGAAATACGCAGTATTTT.

In its sample, this clone was seen a few times. The chain joins TRBV30 to TRBJ1-3, with unresolved D. CDR3 length: 14 residues. Per the germline V gene, CDR1 is GTSNPN and CDR2 is SVGIG (reference sequence). V lost 1 base and J lost 0, with 7 bases in between. The CDR3 sequence is CAWSGIRSGNTIYF. The CDR3 DNA sequence: TGTGCCTGGAGTGGAATCCGCTCTGGAAACACCATATATTTT. Drawing the rest from reference TRBV30 and TRBJ1-3, the complete variable domain is SQTIHQWPATLVQPVGSPLSLECTVEGTSNPNLYWYRQAAGRGLQLLFYSVGIGQISSEVPQNLSASRPQDRQFILSSKKLLLSDSGFYLCAWSGIRSGNTIYFGEGSWLTVV.

This clone was picked up a small number of times. The chain combines TRBV5-1 with TRBJ1-1; no clear D. Germline values: CDR1 SGHRS, CDR2 YFSETQ. This CDR3 has 14 amino acids. V was cut by 0 bases and J by 0 bases, with 6 bases left in between. The CDR3: CASSLGDVNTEAFF. The CDR3 nucleotides are TGCGCCAGCAGCTTGGGAGATGTGAACACTGAAGCTTTCTTT.

Worth noting for this clone: The sample holds other DNA sequences that translate to the same CDR3. V and J are TRBV29-1 and TRBJ1-4; 11 nucleotides align to TRBD1. The CDR3 consists of 14 residues. Trimming removed 4 bases from V and 8 bases from J; junction bases left unmatched: 6. From germline, CDR1 is SQVTM and CDR2 ANQGSEA. The CDR3 DNA is TGCAGCGTTGGGACAGGGGGCTTTGAGGAAAAACTGTTTTTT. It codes for CSVGTGGFEEKLFF. The entire variable domain, with the rest obtained from reference TRBV29-1 and TRBJ1-4, is as follows: SAVISQKPSRDICQRGTSLTIQCQVDSQVTMMFWYRQQPGQSLTLIATANQGSEATYESGFVIDKFPISRPNLTFSTLTVSNMSPEDSSIYLCSVGTGGFEEKLFFGSGTQLSVL.

The J gene is TRBJ2-7, the V gene TRBV6-1, with D tentatively TRBD1 (6 bases). Germline V gene lookup returns CDR1 MNHNS and CDR2 SASEGT. The CDR3 totals 12 residues. V was cut by 5 bases and J by 2 bases, with 7 bases left in between. Written as DNA, the CDR3 is TGTGCCAGCAGTACAGGGCCCTACGAGCAGTACTTC. Residues: CASSTGPYEQYF.

The rearrangement uses TRBV7-2 and TRBJ2-3, with 8 nucleotides matching TRBD2. Per germline, CDR1 SGHTA and CDR2 FQGNSA. The CDR3 is 15 amino acids. J was trimmed by 7 bases and V by 4 bases; bases with no gene match: 10. The CDR3 loop reads CASSWSGSRGNTQYF. CDR3 nucleotide sequence: TGTGCCAGCAGCTGGAGCGGGAGTAGGGGGAATACGCAGTATTTT.

This clone has only a few counts. This rearrangement joins TRBV5-1 to TRBJ2-5; weak D call: TRBD2 (5 bases). Germline lookup yields CDR1 SGHRS and CDR2 YFSETQ. With 7 bases removed from V and 1 base from J, the gap between germline ends came to 11 bases. The CDR3 has 13 amino acids. The DNA of the CDR3 is TGCGCCAGCTCAGTGGAGGTCCAAGAGACCCAGTACTTC. This translates into CASSVEVQETQYF. Variable domain in full (rest from reference TRBV5-1 and TRBJ2-5): KAGVTQTPRYLIKTRGQQVTLSCSPISGHRSVSWYQQTPGQGLQFLFEYFSETQRNKGNFPGRFSGRQFSNSRSEMNVSTLELGDSALYLCASSVEVQETQYFGPGTRLLVL.